This T cell receptor (beta chain) was recovered during a study of T cell responses to AZD1222 COVID-19 vaccine. TCRdb's copy holds only in-frame clones and misses some; the assay was immunoSEQ multiplex PCR. The table lists over 120,000 clones, 93% of them singletons. The clonotype was recovered from an adult in good health. This sample comprised peripheral blood, obtained on day 0 of AZD1222 vaccination.

CDR3 sequence reads: CASSEVAVYEKLFF. The CDR3 DNA reads as TGTGCCAGCAGTGAGGTAGCAGTTTATGAAAAACTGTTTTTT. The gene calls are TRBV6-1 and TRBJ1-4, with no clear D. Looked up from germline, CDR1 is MNHNS and CDR2 is SASEGT. This CDR3 comprises 14 residues. The germline V and J ends were trimmed by 3 bases and 6 bases, with 11 bases remaining between them.